These 23 T cell receptor beta chains originate from one sample sequenced in a study of blood T cell repertoires in COVID-19. Repertoires were generated with immunoSEQ multiplex PCR, while TCRdb's copy carries only in-frame clones and drops some. This sample has 87,000 or so clones, with more than 85% found just once. The source material was peripheral blood. These receptors originate from a man aged 40-49 years with acute or convalescent COVID-19.

The chain recombines TRBV5-4 with TRBJ2-2; D uncertain. This CDR3 is 12 amino acids long. V gave up 5 bases and J gave up 4 bases, with 6 bases separating them. Germline V gene lookup returns CDR1 SGHNT and CDR2 YYREEE (reference sequence). Here the CDR3 reads CASRTVTGELFF. CDR3 in DNA: TGTGCCAGCAGAACGGTCACCGGGGAGCTGTTTTTT.

This clone has just a few counts. This chain connects TRBV11-3 to TRBJ2-1, with 9 bases fitting TRBD2. V was pared by 1 base and J by 7 bases, with 5 bases of the junction left unmatched. Germline V CDR1 and CDR2: SGHNT, YENEEA. The CDR3 totals 15 residues. CDR3 amino acids: CASSLAAGGPNEQFF. The DNA for the CDR3 is TGTGCCAGCAGCTTAGCAGCGGGGGGACCAAATGAGCAGTTCTTC.

This chain's CDR3 is CASSDRDPGANVLTF. The CDR3 nucleotides are TGTGCCAGCAGTGACAGGGATCCCGGGGCCAACGTCCTGACTTTC. This chain connects TRBV2 to TRBJ2-6; D is possibly TRBD1 (5 bases). The CDR3 has 15 amino acids. The germline V gene encodes CDR1 SNHLY and CDR2 FYNNEI. Trimming took off 3 bases at V and 4 bases at J, with 10 bases between the two ends.

This clone turned up a few times. The V and J genes are TRBV18 and TRBJ1-2; D is perhaps TRBD1 (5 bases). This CDR3 spans 15 amino acids. Trimming cost V 0 bases and J 8 bases, with 16 bases left between them. The V gene's germline CDR1 is KGHSH and CDR2 LQKENI. The CDR3 protein is CASSPPYGRVDGYTF. CDR3 sequence (DNA): TGTGCCAGCTCACCACCGTACGGCAGGGTGGACGGCTACACCTTC. Full variable domain (outside the CDR3, taken from reference TRBV18 and TRBJ1-2): NAGVMQNPRHLVRRRGQEARLRCSPMKGHSHVYWYRQLPEEGLKFMVYLQKENIIDESGMPKERFSAEFPKEGPSILRIQQVVRGDSAAYFCASSPPYGRVDGYTFGSGTRLTVV.

This clone turned up a few times. V usage is TRBV27 and J usage is TRBJ2-3, with TRBD1 identical over 10 bases. Germline CDR1 is MNHEY and CDR2 is SMNVEV (reference sequence). CDR3 length: 16 residues. The junction had 10 bases not matched to a gene; V was cut back by 8 bases and J by 2 bases. CDR3 DNA sequence: TGTGCCAGCGGACAGGGGGTTACTCCGGACACAGATACGCAGTATTTT. Amino acids: CASGQGVTPDTDTQYF.

The chain uses TRBV6-5 and TRBJ1-1; D remains ambiguous. Germline values: CDR1 MNHEY, CDR2 SVGAGI. Trimming stripped 7 bases from V and 0 bases from J, with 6 bases between. This CDR3 comprises 12 residues. The CDR3 region is CASILVNTEAFF. The CDR3 DNA follows: TGTGCCAGCATACTGGTGAACACTGAAGCTTTCTTT.

The chain carries TRBV30 and TRBJ2-2; D unclear. Germline CDR1 is GTSNPN and CDR2 is SVGIG (reference sequence). Trimming stripped 1 base from V and 4 bases from J, with 4 bases between. There are 12 residues in the CDR3. CDR3 loop: CAWSESTGELFF. Here the CDR3 DNA reads TGTGCCTGGAGTGAGAGCACCGGGGAGCTGTTTTTT.

This chain joins TRBV6-5 and TRBJ1-5, with 8 nucleotides matching TRBD1. The CDR3 length is 15 residues. The ends lost 6 bases at V and 7 bases at J; junction bases unmatched: 11. Germline V gene lookup returns CDR1 MNHEY and CDR2 SVGAGI. As DNA, the CDR3 is TGTGCCAGCAGAGCCGACAGGGGAGGTATCCAGCCCCAGCATTTT. This gives the protein CASRADRGGIQPQHF.

The J gene is TRBJ1-2, the V gene TRBV9; 8 nucleotides line up with TRBD1. Germline CDR1 SGDLS, CDR2 YYNGEE. The J segment lost 1 base and the V segment lost 0 bases, leaving 5 bases of the junction unmatched. The CDR3 is 16 amino acids. The CDR3 bases are TGTGCCAGCAGCGTAGGCGGGACAGGTATTAACTATGGCTACACCTTC. This gives the protein CASSVGGTGINYGYTF.

This clone was recorded once. The gene calls are TRBV5-8 and TRBJ1-5; 7 bases match TRBD1. This CDR3 is 19 amino acids long. Looked up from germline, CDR1 is SGHTS and CDR2 is YDEGEE. J lost 0 bases, V lost 3 bases, and 15 bases had no gene match. The CDR3, as DNA: TGTGCCAGCAGCTGGTCCGGGACAGCGATAGTATATAGCAATCAGCCCCAGCATTTT. Protein sequence: CASSWSGTAIVYSNQPQHF.

This sequence joins TRBV14 and TRBJ1-1; possibly TRBD1 for D (5 bases). The V gene's germline CDR1 is SGHDN and CDR2 FVKESK. This CDR3 comprises 15 residues. The V end was cut by 5 bases, the J end by 1 base, with 14 bases between. The CDR3 DNA sequence: TGTGCCAGCAGCGAACTTTTGGGGCAGAACACTGAAGCTTTCTTT. Its protein is CASSELLGQNTEAFF.

J is TRBJ2-1 and V is TRBV4-2, with TRBD1 matching over 10 bases. Germline CDR1 reads LGHNA; CDR2 reads YNFKEQ. There are 15 residues in the CDR3. V gave up 1 base and J gave up 10 bases; unmatched junction bases: 7. CDR3 nucleotides: TGTGCCAGCAGCCAAGGGGGACAGGGGTCCAGCGAGCAGTTCTTC. Translated, it gives CASSQGGQGSSEQFF.

This clone was picked up many times. V usage is TRBV19 and J usage is TRBJ1-2; 8 bases fit TRBD1. Germline CDR1 LNHDA, CDR2 SQIVND (reference sequence). After removal of 6 bases from V and 1 base from J, the junction contained 10 bases not matched to a gene. The CDR3 runs 16 residues. CDR3 sequence reads: CASSRQGPNDNYGYTF. The CDR3 region has the DNA TGTGCCAGTAGCAGACAGGGGCCGAATGATAACTATGGCTACACCTTC. The full variable domain, completed using reference TRBV19 and TRBJ1-2, is DGGITQSPKYLFRKEGQNVTLSCEQNLNHDAMYWYRQDPGQGLRLIYYSQIVNDFQKGDIAEGYSVSREKKESFPLTVTSAQKNPTAFYLCASSRQGPNDNYGYTFGSGTRLTVV.

The rearrangement joins TRBV9 to TRBJ1-1; weak D call: TRBD1 (5 bases). Per the germline V gene, CDR1 is SGDLS and CDR2 is YYNGEE. The CDR3 loop spans 13 amino acids. The germline V and J ends were trimmed by 4 bases and 1 base, with 8 bases remaining between them. The chain's CDR3 is CASSRGWNTEAFF. The CDR3 DNA is TGTGCCAGCAGCAGGGGATGGAACACTGAAGCTTTCTTT.

The chain combines TRBV27 with TRBJ2-7; D is unclear. This CDR3 comprises 15 residues. The germline gives CDR1 MNHEY, CDR2 SMNVEV (reference sequence). Trimming removed 6 bases from V and 0 bases from J, with 15 bases in between. CDR3 region: CASSHKQVHSYEQYF. CDR3 bases: TGTGCCAGCAGCCATAAACAAGTACACTCCTACGAGCAGTACTTC.

This sequence joins TRBV6-5 and TRBJ1-1; D unclear. The germline CDR1 and CDR2 sequences are MNHEY and SVGAGI. V lost 7 bases, J lost 1 base, and 10 bases lay in between. The CDR3 length is 13 residues. CDR3 bases: TGTGCCAGCAACCGTACTCCGAACACTGAAGCTTTCTTT. Protein: CASNRTPNTEAFF.

The rearrangement uses TRBV6-2 or TRBV6-3 and TRBJ2-7; weak D call: TRBD1 (6 bases). The V end was cut by 2 bases, the J end by 3 bases, with 14 bases between. The CDR3 has 15 amino acids. CDR1 is MNHEY, CDR2 SVGEGT, per germline. Written as DNA, the CDR3 is TGTGCCAGCAGTTACCCACAGGGTTCCAGCTACGAGCAGTACTTC. Translation: CASSYPQGSSYEQYF.

For the CDR3, the DNA is TGTGCCAGCAGAGCCACAGGGTCTGGATACAATGAGCAGTTCTTC. This sequence encodes CASRATGSGYNEQFF. The J gene is TRBJ2-1, the V gene TRBV6-5, with D maybe TRBD1 (6 bases). The V and J ends lost 6 bases and 4 bases respectively, with 16 bases between them. The CDR3 covers 15 residues. Looked up from germline, CDR1 is MNHEY and CDR2 is SVGAGI.

The chain combines TRBV3-1 (or the pseudogene TRBV3-2) with TRBJ2-1; weak D call: TRBD2 (6 bases). Trimming shortened V by 6 bases and J by 8 bases, and 11 bases separated the two germline ends. Germline CDR1 and CDR2: LGHDT and YNNKEL (reference sequence). The CDR3 totals 12 residues. In nucleotides, the CDR3 is TGTGCCAGCAGTCACGGGGACTATGAGCAGTTCTTC. It codes for CASSHGDYEQFF.

This chain's CDR3 is CASSQQGNQETQYF. The DNA of the CDR3 is TGTGCCAGCAGTCAACAGGGGAACCAAGAGACCCAGTACTTC. The genes are TRBV6-5 and TRBJ2-5, with 7 bases fitting TRBD1. Germline CDR1 reads MNHEY; CDR2 reads SVGAGI. The J segment lost 0 bases and the V segment lost 5 bases, leaving 3 bases of the junction unmatched. This CDR3 has 14 residues.

The rearrangement joins TRBV12-3 or TRBV12-4 to TRBJ1-6, with 9 bases aligning to TRBD1. CDR3 length equals 13 residues. J gave up 10 bases and V 10 bases, and 8 bases lay outside the gene matches. CDR3 DNA sequence: TGTGCCACGGGGACAGGGTTAGGGTCACCCCTCCACTTT. It encodes CATGTGLGSPLHF.

V is TRBV5-1 and J is TRBJ2-1; 8 nucleotides align to TRBD1. Per the germline V gene, CDR1 is SGHRS and CDR2 is YFSETQ. The CDR3 loop spans 14 amino acids. V was pared by 5 bases and J by 7 bases, with 8 bases of the junction left unmatched. CDR3 sequence (DNA): TGCGCCAGCAGAGACCCAGGGGGCGGGAATGAGCAGTTCTTC. This translates into CASRDPGGGNEQFF.

In this sample, this clone turned up once. This chain connects TRBV19 to TRBJ1-1; possibly TRBD1 for D (5 bases). V lost 3 bases and J 4 bases, leaving 12 bases between the germline ends. The CDR3 length is 14 residues. CDR1 LNHDA and CDR2 SQIVND come from the germline V gene (reference sequence). The CDR3 DNA sequence: TGTGCCAGTAGTATCGAAACAGGCTCCACTGAAGCTTTCTTT. It is translated as CASSIETGSTEAFF.